These T cell receptor beta chains were read from a single sample in a study of shared clonotypes between healthy human individuals. Clones were read by immunoSEQ multiplex PCR, and TCRdb kept only the in-frame ones, dropping some. The table records fewer than 3 million clones, around 90% of them present only once. Sequencing was performed on naive CD4+ T cells from PBMCs. These receptors came from a young man in good health. Some clones in this sample may be carry-over from other donors' samples. Both conserved end residues are part of each CDR3.

CDR3 protein: CASSFRYSGWAEYF; J gene: TRBJ2-3; V gene: TRBV28
CDR3 protein: CASSLTGSGQETQYF; J gene: TRBJ2-5; V gene: TRBV5-1
CDR3 protein: CAISESIGTDTQYF; J gene: TRBJ2-3; V gene: TRBV10-3
CDR3 protein: CATLLAYEQYF; J gene: TRBJ2-7; V gene: TRBV28
CDR3 protein: CASSLASSSYNEQFF; J gene: TRBJ2-1; V gene: TRBV7-6
CDR3 protein: CASSVRTQRKAFF; J gene: TRBJ1-1; V gene: TRBV7-2
CDR3 protein: CSAQTYEAFF; J gene: TRBJ1-1; V gene: TRBV20-1
CDR3 protein: CASSPRFPQEETQYF; J gene: TRBJ2-5; V gene: TRBV18
CDR3 protein: CATSRVVRQPSNEQFF; J gene: TRBJ2-1; V gene: TRBV15
CDR3 protein: CASSGDPGNQPQHF; J gene: TRBJ1-5; V gene: TRBV5-1
CDR3 protein: CASSSVGGNEQFF; J gene: TRBJ2-1; V gene: TRBV7-3
CDR3 protein: CASSLEAAGGPGTQYF; J gene: TRBJ2-3; V gene: TRBV5-1